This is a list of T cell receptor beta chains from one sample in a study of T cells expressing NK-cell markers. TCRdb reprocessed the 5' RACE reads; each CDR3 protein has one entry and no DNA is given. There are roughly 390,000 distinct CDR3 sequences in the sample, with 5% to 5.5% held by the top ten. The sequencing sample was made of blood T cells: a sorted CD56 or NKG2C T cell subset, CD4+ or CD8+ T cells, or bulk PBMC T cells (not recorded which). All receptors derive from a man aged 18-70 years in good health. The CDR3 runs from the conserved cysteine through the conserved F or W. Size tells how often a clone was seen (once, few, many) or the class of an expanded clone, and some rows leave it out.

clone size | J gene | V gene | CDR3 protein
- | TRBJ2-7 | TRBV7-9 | CASSSGLADSYEQYF
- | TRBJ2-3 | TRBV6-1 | CASRQRDREAGTDTQYF
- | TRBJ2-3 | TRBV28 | CASRSSGEPTDTQYF
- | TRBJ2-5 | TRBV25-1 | CASSESSVLVRETQYF
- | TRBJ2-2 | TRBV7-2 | CASSLGRGGTTGELFF
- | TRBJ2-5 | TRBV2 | CASSEALAGALGATQYF
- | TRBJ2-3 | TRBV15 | CATSRGEANTQYF
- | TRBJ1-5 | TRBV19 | CASIQDRAQGQPQHF
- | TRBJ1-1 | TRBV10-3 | CAISESTGGGTEAFF
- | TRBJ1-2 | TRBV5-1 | CASSLGDRDHYGYTF
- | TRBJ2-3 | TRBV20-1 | CSALSPASGSTDTQYF
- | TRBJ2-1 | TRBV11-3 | CASSYRGKWNEQFF
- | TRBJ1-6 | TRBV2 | CASRGQGLGSPLHF
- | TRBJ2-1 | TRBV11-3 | CASSATVGGTRGNEQFF
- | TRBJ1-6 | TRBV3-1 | CASSRGTGTGSSPLHF
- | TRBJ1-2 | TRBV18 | CASSPDRDHGYTF
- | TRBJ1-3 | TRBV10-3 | CAIRGGGHGNTIYF
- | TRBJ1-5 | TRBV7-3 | CASRLRFPGQHRQPQHF
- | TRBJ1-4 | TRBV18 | CASSSGFGEKLFF
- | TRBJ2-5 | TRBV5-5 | CASSLEVARLETQYF
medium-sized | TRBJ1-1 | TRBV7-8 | CASSEEGRWNTEAFF
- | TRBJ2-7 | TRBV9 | CASSVGGTRESYEQYF
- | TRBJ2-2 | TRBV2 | CASKEQGTYTGELFF
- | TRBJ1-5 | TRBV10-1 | CASIQGFRQPQHF
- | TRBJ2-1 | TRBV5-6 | CASSLAPVVGVSYNEQFF
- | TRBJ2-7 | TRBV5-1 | CASRMKPGQGAEQYF